The next 12 T cell receptor beta chains were all read from a single sample in a study of OX40 agonist ivuxolimab in advanced cancers. Profiling relied on immunoSEQ multiplex PCR, and the TCRdb table lists in-frame clones only, not all of them. Of 20,000 to 25,000 clones in the sample, roughly 80% were seen once. Sample: CD4+ or CD8+ T cells sorted from blood, taken in a trial of the OX40 agonist ivuxolimab. These receptors all come from an adult with an advanced solid tumor such as melanoma, head and neck, liver or kidney cancer.

This chain's CDR3 is CASSLSGGTWGNQPQHF. The CDR3 nucleotides read TGTGCCAGCAGTTTATCGGGAGGGACCTGGGGCAATCAGCCCCAGCATTTT. The chain combines TRBV27 with TRBJ1-5; perhaps TRBD1 as D (5 bases). The CDR3 is 17 residues long. Germline CDR1 reads MNHEY; CDR2 reads SMNVEV (reference sequence). V lost 0 bases to trimming and J lost 2 bases, with 14 bases between them.

This chain connects TRBV6-6 to TRBJ2-3; D is unresolved. The CDR3 runs to 15 residues. V was shortened by 7 bases and J by 2 bases, with 16 bases between the two germline ends. Germline-derived CDR1 and CDR2 are MNHNY and SVGAGI (reference sequence). In DNA form, the CDR3 reads TGTGCCAGCAAGTACACCATATCTTCCACAGATACGCAGTATTTT. Translated: CASKYTISSTDTQYF.

The genes are TRBV19 and TRBJ2-6, with 9 bases identical to TRBD1. The CDR3 length is 15 residues. The germline V gene has CDR1 LNHDA and CDR2 SQIVND (reference sequence). With V trimmed by 8 bases and J by 0 bases, 2 bases remained unmatched. CDR3 nucleotides: TGTGCCAGTCGGGACAGGGACTCTGGGGCCAACGTCCTGACTTTC. Protein: CASRDRDSGANVLTF.

The chain combines TRBV4-3 with TRBJ1-2; D call uncertain. CDR1 and CDR2 (germline): LGHNA, YSLEER. V lost 0 bases to trimming and J lost 0 bases, with 8 bases between them. The CDR3 has 15 amino acids. The CDR3 DNA is TGCGCCAGCAGCCAAGAGGCAGGTACTAACTATGGCTACACCTTC. Its translation: CASSQEAGTNYGYTF.

The rearrangement joins TRBV5-1 to TRBJ2-1, with 9 bases aligning to TRBD2. CDR3 length equals 18 residues. J lost 0 bases, V lost 5 bases, and 12 bases had no gene match. The germline gives CDR1 SGHRS, CDR2 YFSETQ. The CDR3: CASRIAGAPYSSYNEQFF. The CDR3 nucleotides are TGCGCCAGCAGAATAGCGGGGGCTCCCTATAGCTCCTACAATGAGCAGTTCTTC. The full variable domain, in which reference TRBV5-1 and TRBJ2-1 provide the parts outside the CDR3, is KAGVTQTPRYLIKTRGQQVTLSCSPISGHRSVSWYQQTPGQGLQFLFEYFSETQRNKGNFPGRFSGRQFSNSRSEMNVSTLELGDSALYLCASRIAGAPYSSYNEQFFGPGTRLTVL.

The chain recombines TRBV11-2 with TRBJ2-2; 11 bases agree with TRBD2. The CDR3 spans 14 residues. Trimming cost V 6 bases and J 7 bases; bases outside gene matches: 4. Germline V gives CDR1 SGHAT, CDR2 FQNNGV. The CDR3 DNA reads TGTGCCAGCAGTAAGGGACTAGCGGACGGGGAGCTGTTTTTT. Translating it yields CASSKGLADGELFF.

V gene TRBV9 combines with J gene TRBJ2-5; TRBD1 aligns across 9 bases. Germline CDR1 SGDLS, CDR2 YYNGEE. This CDR3 is built from 16 residues. Trimming cost V 4 bases and J 5 bases; bases outside gene matches: 12. The CDR3 sequence is CASSQRAGTGRETQYF. The CDR3 nucleotides are TGTGCCAGCAGCCAAAGGGCCGGGACAGGGCGGGAGACCCAGTACTTC.

This chain connects TRBV27 to TRBJ2-3; maybe TRBD1 (6 bases). V was pared by 3 bases and J by 1 base, with 14 bases between. The CDR3 extends over 16 amino acids. CDR1 and CDR2 from the germline V gene are MNHEY and SMNVEV (reference sequence). The CDR3 sequence is CASSLGAGSGTDTQYF. CDR3 DNA sequence: TGTGCCAGCAGTTTGGGGGCAGGTTCAGGCACAGATACGCAGTATTTT.

The chain uses TRBV4-3 and TRBJ2-1, with D tentatively TRBD1 or TRBD2 (6 bases each). V lost 1 base and J lost 6, with 16 bases in between. CDR3 length equals 16 residues. Germline V gene sequence: CDR1 LGHNA, CDR2 YSLEER. In DNA form, the CDR3 reads TGCGCCAGCAGCCAAGCGACAGGAGGGTTGGGCAATGAGCAGTTCTTC. Translating it yields CASSQATGGLGNEQFF.

V gene TRBV6-5 combines with J gene TRBJ2-7; TRBD1 matches at 8 bases. The CDR3 is made up of 14 amino acids. The V segment lost 4 bases and the J segment 3 bases; nucleotides outside the gene matches: 5. Germline V gives CDR1 MNHEY, CDR2 SVGAGI. CDR3 loop: CASSWGTGGYEQYF. The CDR3 coding sequence is TGTGCCAGCAGTTGGGGGACAGGAGGCTACGAGCAGTACTTC.

V and J are TRBV5-1 and TRBJ1-2; D gene uncertain. The CDR3 spans 14 residues. Germline loops: CDR1 SGHRS, CDR2 YFSETQ. Trimming took off 0 bases at V and 0 bases at J, with 6 bases between the two ends. CDR3 sequence (DNA): TGCGCCAGCAGCTTGGGGAGGTCTAACTATGGCTACACCTTC. This gives the protein CASSLGRSNYGYTF. Supplemented by reference TRBV5-1 and TRBJ1-2, the full variable domain reads KAGVTQTPRYLIKTRGQQVTLSCSPISGHRSVSWYQQTPGQGLQFLFEYFSETQRNKGNFPGRFSGRQFSNSRSEMNVSTLELGDSALYLCASSLGRSNYGYTFGSGTRLTVV.

J is TRBJ1-2 and V is TRBV4-1; possibly TRBD1 for D (6 bases). The V end lost 0 bases, the J end lost 6 bases, and 14 bases lay between the germline ends. This CDR3 has 15 residues. CDR1 and CDR2 (germline): MGHRA, YSYEKL. CDR3 coding DNA: TGCGCCAGCAGCCAAGATCCGGGGGCGTGGGATGGCTACACCTTC. Protein sequence: CASSQDPGAWDGYTF.